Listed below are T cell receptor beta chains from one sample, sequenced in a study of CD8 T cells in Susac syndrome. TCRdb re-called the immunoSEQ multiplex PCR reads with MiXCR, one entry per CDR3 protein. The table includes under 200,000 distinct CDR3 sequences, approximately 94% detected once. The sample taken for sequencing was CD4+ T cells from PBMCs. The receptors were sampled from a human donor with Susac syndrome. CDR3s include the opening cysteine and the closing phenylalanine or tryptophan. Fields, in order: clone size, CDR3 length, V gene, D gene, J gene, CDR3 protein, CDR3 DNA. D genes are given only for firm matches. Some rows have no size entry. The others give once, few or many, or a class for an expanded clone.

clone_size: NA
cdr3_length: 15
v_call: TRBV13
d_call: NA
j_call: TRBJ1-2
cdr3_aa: CASSSPVWGGGGYTF
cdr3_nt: TGTGCCAGCAGCTCGCCGGTTTGGGGCGGAGGCGGCTACACCTTC

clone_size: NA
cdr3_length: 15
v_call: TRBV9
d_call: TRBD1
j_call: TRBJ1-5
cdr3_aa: CASSVGRTGDQPQHF
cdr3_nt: TGTGCCAGCAGCGTAGGGAGGACAGGAGATCAGCCCCAGCATTTT

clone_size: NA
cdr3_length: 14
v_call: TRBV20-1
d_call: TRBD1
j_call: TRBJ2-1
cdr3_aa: CSASGTGGFYEQFF
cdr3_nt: TGCAGTGCGTCCGGGACAGGGGGCTTCTATGAGCAGTTCTTC

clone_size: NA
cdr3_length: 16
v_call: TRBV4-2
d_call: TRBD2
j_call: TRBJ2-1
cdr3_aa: CASSQVGPSGGNEQFF
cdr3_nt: TGTGCCAGCAGCCAAGTGGGCCCTAGCGGGGGCAATGAGCAGTTCTTC

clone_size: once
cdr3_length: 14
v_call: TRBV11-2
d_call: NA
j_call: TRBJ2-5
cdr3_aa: CASSLSSPQETQYF
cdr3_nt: TGTGCCAGCAGCCTATCTAGCCCCCAAGAGACCCAGTACTTC

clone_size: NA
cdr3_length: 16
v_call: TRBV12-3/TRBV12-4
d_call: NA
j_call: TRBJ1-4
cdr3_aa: CASRIDRDTLREKLFF
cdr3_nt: TGTGCCAGCAGGATAGACCGGGACACCCTGAGGGAAAAACTGTTTTTT

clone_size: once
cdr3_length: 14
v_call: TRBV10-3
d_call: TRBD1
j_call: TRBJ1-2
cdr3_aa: CAISTRGQDYGYTF
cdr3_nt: TGTGCCATCAGTACTAGGGGGCAGGACTATGGCTACACCTTC

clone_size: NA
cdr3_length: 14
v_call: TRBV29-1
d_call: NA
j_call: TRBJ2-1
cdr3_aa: CSVAAGSGGNEQFF
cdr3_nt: TGCAGCGTTGCCGCGGGATCAGGGGGCAATGAGCAGTTCTTC

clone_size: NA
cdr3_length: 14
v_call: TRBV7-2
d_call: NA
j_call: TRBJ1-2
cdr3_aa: CASSLRGDEGGYTF
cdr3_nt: TGTGCCAGCAGCTTACGGGGGGATGAAGGTGGCTACACCTTC

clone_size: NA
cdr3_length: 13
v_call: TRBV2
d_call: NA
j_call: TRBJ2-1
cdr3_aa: CASSEPGWDEQFF
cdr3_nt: TGTGCCAGCAGTGAACCAGGGTGGGATGAGCAGTTCTTC

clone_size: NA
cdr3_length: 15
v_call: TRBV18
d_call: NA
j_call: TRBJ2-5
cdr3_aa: CASSPPSLAGETQYF
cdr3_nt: TGTGCCAGCTCACCACCGAGCCTGGCGGGGGAGACCCAGTACTTC

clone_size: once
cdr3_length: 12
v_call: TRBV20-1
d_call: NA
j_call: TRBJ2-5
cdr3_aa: CSAKQAQETQYF
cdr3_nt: TGCAGTGCTAAACAGGCCCAAGAGACCCAGTACTTC

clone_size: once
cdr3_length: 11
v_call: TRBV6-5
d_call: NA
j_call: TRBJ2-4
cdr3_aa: CATGQSNIQYF
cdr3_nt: TGTGCCACCGGACAGTCGAACATTCAGTACTTC

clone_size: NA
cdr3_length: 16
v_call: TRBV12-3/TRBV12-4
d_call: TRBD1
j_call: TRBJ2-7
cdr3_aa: CASSPKPGQGGYEQYF
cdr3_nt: TGTGCCAGCAGTCCCAAACCGGGACAGGGGGGATACGAGCAGTACTTC

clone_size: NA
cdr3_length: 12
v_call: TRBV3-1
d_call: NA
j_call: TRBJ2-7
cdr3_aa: CASSQGPLEQYF
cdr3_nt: TGTGCCAGCAGCCAAGGCCCGCTCGAGCAGTACTTC

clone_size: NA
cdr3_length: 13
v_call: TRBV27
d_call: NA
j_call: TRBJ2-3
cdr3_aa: CASSPNTLSTQYF
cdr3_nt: TGTGCCAGCAGCCCCAACACCCTTTCTACGCAGTATTTT

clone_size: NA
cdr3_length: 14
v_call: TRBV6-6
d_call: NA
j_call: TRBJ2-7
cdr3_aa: CASSYGRISYEQYF
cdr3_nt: TGTGCCAGCAGTTACGGCAGGATCTCCTACGAGCAGTACTTC

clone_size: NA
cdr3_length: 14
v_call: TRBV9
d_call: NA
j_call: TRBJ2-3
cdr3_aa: CASSVDRYTDTQYF
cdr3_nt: TGTGCCAGCAGCGTAGATCGCTACACAGATACGCAGTATTTT

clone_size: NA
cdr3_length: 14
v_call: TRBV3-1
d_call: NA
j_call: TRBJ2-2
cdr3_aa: CASSQVVPTGELFF
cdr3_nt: TGTGCCAGCAGCCAAGTGGTTCCCACCGGGGAGCTGTTTTTT

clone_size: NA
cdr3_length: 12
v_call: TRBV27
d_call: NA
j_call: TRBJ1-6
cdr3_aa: CASSPRNSPLHF
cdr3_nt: TGTGCCAGCAGCCCCCGGAATTCACCCCTCCACTTT

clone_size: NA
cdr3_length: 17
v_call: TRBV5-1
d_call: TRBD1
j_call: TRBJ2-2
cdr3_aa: CASSLATADRGSGELFF
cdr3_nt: TGCGCCAGCAGCTTGGCCACGGCGGACAGGGGATCCGGGGAGCTGTTTTTT

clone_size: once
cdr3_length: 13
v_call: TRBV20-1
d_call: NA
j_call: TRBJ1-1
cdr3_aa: CSANRDLNTEAFF
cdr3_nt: TGCAGTGCGAACCGGGACCTGAACACTGAAGCTTTCTTT

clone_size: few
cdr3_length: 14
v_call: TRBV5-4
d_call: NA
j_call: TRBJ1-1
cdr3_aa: CASSLEGMNTEAFF
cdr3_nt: TGTGCCAGCAGCTTAGAGGGGATGAACACTGAAGCTTTCTTT

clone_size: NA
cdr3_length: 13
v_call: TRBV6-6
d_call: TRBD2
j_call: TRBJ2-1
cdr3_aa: CASKAGDYNEQFF
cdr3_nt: TGTGCCAGCAAGGCGGGAGACTACAATGAGCAGTTCTTC

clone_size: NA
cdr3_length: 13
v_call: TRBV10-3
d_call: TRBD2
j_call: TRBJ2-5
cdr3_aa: CATTSGLGETQYF
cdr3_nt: TGTGCCACCACTAGCGGCCTGGGGGAGACCCAGTACTTC

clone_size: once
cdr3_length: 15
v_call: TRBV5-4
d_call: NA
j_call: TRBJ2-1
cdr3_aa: CASSSRGVSYNEQFF
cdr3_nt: TGTGCCAGCAGCTCACGCGGGGTCTCCTACAATGAGCAGTTCTTC

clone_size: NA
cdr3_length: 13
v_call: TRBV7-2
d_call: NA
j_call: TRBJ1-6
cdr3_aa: CASRVLYNSPLHF
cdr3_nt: TGTGCCAGCAGGGTACTCTATAATTCACCCCTCCACTTT

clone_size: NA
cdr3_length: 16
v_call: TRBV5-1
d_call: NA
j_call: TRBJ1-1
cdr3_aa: CASSFNFWEMGTEAFF
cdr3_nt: TGCGCCAGCAGCTTCAATTTCTGGGAGATGGGGACTGAAGCTTTCTTT

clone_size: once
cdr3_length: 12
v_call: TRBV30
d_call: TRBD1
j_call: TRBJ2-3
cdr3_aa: CAWRTGADTQYF
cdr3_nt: TGTGCCTGGCGGACAGGGGCAGATACGCAGTATTTT

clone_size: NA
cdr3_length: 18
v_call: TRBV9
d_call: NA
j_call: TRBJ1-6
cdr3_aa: CASSVDEGLGSYNSPLHF
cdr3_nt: TGTGCCAGCAGCGTAGACGAGGGCTTGGGCTCCTATAATTCACCCCTCCACTTT

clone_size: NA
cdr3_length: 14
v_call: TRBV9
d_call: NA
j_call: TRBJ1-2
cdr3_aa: CASSVDNANYGYTF
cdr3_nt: TGTGCCAGCAGCGTAGACAACGCTAACTATGGCTACACCTTC

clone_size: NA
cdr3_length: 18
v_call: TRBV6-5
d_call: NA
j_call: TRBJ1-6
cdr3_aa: CASSYSASDSSYNSPLHF
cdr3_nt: TGTGCCAGCAGTTACTCGGCTTCTGATAGCTCCTATAATTCACCCCTCCACTTT

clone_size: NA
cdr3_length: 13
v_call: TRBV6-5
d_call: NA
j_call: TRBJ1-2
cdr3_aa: CASSYSSSYGYTF
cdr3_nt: TGTGCCAGCAGTTACTCGAGCAGCTATGGCTACACCTTC

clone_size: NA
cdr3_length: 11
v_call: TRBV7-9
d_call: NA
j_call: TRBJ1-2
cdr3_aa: CASSRQAGYTF
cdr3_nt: TGTGCCAGCAGTCGACAGGCAGGCTACACCTTC

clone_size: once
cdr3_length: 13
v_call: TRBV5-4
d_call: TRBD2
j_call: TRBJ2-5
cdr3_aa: CASSEIAGETQYF
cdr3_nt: TGTGCCAGCAGCGAGATAGCGGGGGAGACCCAGTACTTC

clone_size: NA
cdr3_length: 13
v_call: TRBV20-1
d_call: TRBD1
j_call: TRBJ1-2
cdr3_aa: CSAKLGQGGGYTF
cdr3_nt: TGCAGTGCTAAACTGGGACAGGGCGGGGGCTACACCTTC

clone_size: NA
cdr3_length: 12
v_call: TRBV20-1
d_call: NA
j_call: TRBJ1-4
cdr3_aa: CSASSFGEKLFF
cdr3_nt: TGCAGTGCTAGCAGTTTTGGCGAAAAACTGTTTTTT

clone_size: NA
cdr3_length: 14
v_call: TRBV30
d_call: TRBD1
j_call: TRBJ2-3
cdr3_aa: CAWSRDRGRDTQYF
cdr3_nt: TGTGCCTGGAGTAGGGACAGGGGGCGAGATACGCAGTATTTT

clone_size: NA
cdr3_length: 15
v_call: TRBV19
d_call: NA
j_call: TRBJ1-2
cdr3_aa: CASSRWGSAFDGYTF
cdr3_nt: TGTGCCAGTAGTAGATGGGGCTCCGCATTCGATGGCTACACCTTC

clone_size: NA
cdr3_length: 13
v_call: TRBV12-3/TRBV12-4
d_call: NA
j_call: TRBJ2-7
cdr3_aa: CASSFGVRAEQYF
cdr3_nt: TGTGCCAGCAGTTTTGGGGTAAGAGCAGAGCAGTACTTC

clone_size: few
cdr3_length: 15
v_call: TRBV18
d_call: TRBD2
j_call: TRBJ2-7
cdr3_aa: CASSQGSGAYYEQYF
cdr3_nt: TGTGCCAGCTCCCAGGGTAGCGGGGCTTACTACGAGCAGTACTTC

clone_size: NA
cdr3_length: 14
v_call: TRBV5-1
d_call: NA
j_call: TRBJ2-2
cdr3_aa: CASSGGHPSGELFF
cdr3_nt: TGCGCCAGCAGCGGCGGACACCCGTCCGGGGAGCTGTTTTTT

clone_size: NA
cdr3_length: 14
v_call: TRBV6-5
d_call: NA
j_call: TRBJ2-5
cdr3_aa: CASSYSGGLETQYF
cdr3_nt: TGTGCCAGCAGTTACTCAGGAGGCCTGGAGACCCAGTACTTC

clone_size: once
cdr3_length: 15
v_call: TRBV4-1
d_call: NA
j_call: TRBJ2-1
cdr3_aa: CASSQVGYHKDEQFF
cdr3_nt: TGCGCCAGCAGCCAAGTGGGCTACCACAAGGACGAGCAGTTCTTC

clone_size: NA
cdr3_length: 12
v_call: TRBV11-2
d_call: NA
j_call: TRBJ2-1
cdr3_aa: CASSWQGLKKFF
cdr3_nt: TGTGCCAGCAGTTGGCAGGGCTTGAAGAAGTTCTTC

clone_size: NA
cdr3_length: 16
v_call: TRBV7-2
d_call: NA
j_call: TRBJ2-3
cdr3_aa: CASSLARGDSTDTQYF
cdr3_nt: TGTGCCAGCAGCTTAGCCCGCGGGGATAGCACAGATACGCAGTATTTT

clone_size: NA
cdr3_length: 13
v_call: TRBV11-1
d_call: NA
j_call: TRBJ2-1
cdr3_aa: CASSFGRYNEQFF
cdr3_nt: TGTGCCAGCAGCTTTGGTCGCTACAATGAGCAGTTCTTC

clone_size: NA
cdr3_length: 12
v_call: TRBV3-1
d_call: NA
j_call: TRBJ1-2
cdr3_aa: CASSSTNYGYTF
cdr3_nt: TGTGCCAGCAGCTCAACTAACTATGGCTACACCTTC